This TCR beta chain was sequenced for a study of T cells after yellow fever vaccination. Study-wide results and limits: There was a small share of clonotypes that showed up in both the CD4 and CD8 compartments.

TCRdb used MiXCR to reprocess the 5' RACE reads, holding one entry per CDR3 protein. The sample shows over 200,000 distinct CDR3 sequences, roughly 6.3% of them seen only once. There are many counts of this clonotype. Antigen unknown. Germline assignment: CDR1 SGDLS and CDR2 YYNGEE. The length of the CDR3 is 14 residues. The V end was cut by 4 bases, the J end by 1 base, with 11 bases between. The sample consisted of CD4+ T cells sorted from PBMCs, taken on the day of the yellow fever booster vaccination. The receptor was isolated from a man between 25 and 39 years old who received the YFV17D yellow fever vaccine. This chain joins TRBV9 and TRBJ2-5, with D perhaps matching TRBD1 (5 bases). CDR3 region: CASSPGSIQETQYF. The CDR3 region has the DNA TGTGCCAGCAGCCCAGGGTCTATCCAAGAGACCCAGTACTTC.